This T cell receptor beta chain was profiled in a study of T cell responses to AZD1222 COVID-19 vaccine. Study findings and constraints: Donors in the cohort were predominantly white British and more often female, and clonal diversity was possibly underestimated. Spike-specific TCR breadth and depth grew following two AZD1222 doses.

On this clone itself: Antigen unknown.

V shed 0 bases and J 5 bases; nucleotides not matched to a gene: 10. Germline loops: CDR1 SGDLS, CDR2 YYNGEE. CDR3 length: 18 amino acids. The repertoire was sequenced with immunoSEQ multiplex PCR; TCRdb's copy has only in-frame clones and lacks some. This repertoire shows over 85,000 clones, around 92% found once; its top ten account for over 6%. The sequencing here drew on peripheral blood, taken on day 0 of AZD1222 vaccination. The clonotype originates from an adult in good health. The J gene is TRBJ2-2, the V gene TRBV9; 10 bases map to TRBD2. The CDR3 coding sequence is TGTGCCAGCAGCGTAGGGTTGGCTAGCGGGGGTAGGACCGGGGAGCTGTTTTTT. It yields the protein CASSVGLASGGRTGELFF.